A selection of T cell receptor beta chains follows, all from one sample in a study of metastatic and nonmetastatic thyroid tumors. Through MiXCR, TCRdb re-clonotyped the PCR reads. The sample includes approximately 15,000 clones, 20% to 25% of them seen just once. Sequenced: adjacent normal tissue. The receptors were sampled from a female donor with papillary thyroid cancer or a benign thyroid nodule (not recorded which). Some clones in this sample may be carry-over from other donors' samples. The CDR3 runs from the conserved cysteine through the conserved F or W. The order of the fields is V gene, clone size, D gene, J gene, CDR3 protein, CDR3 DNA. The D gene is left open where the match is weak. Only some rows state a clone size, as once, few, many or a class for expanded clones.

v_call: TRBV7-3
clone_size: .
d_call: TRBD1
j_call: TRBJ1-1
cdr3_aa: CASSLTGGALNTEAFF
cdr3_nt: TGTGCCAGCAGCTTAACAGGGGGCGCCTTGAACACTGAAGCTTTCTTT

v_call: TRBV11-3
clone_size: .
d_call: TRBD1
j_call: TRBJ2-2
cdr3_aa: CASNTRQGADTGELSF
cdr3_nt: TGTGCCAGCAACACCCGACAGGGGGCGGACACCGGGGAGCTGTCTTTT

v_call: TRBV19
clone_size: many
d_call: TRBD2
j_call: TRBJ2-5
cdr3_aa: CASSIIPASGSLKTQYF
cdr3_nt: TGTGCCAGTAGTATTATTCCAGCTAGCGGGAGTTTGAAGACCCAGTACTTC

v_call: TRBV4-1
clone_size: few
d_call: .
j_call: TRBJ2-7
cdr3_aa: CASSQDGPNPYEQYF
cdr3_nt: TGCGCCAGCAGCCAAGATGGGCCCAACCCTTACGAGCAGTACTTC

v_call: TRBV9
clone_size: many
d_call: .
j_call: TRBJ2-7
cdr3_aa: CASSAPCRELYEQYF
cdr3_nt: TGTGCCAGCAGCGCCCCGTGCCGGGAACTCTACGAGCAGTACTTC

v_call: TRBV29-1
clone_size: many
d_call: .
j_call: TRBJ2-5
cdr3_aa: CSVYTSTKETQYF
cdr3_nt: TGCAGCGTTTACACTAGTACCAAAGAGACCCAGTACTTC

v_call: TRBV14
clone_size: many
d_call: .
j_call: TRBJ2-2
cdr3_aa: CASSQERHSSTGELFF
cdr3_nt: TGTGCCAGCAGCCAAGAGAGACACTCGTCCACCGGGGAGCTGTTTTTT

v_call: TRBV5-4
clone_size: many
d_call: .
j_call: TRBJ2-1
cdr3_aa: CASSLGGVLGNEQFF
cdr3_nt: TGTGCCAGCAGCTTGGGAGGGGTCCTGGGCAATGAGCAGTTCTTC

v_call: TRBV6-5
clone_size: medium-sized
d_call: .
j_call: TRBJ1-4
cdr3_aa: CASSYKGRDEKLFF
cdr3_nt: TGTGCCAGCAGTTACAAGGGTAGAGACGAAAAACTGTTTTTT

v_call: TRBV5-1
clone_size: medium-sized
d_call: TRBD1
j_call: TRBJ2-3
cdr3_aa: CASSLGQGSLTDTQYF
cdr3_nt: TGCGCCAGCAGCCTGGGACAGGGGAGTCTCACAGATACGCAGTATTTT

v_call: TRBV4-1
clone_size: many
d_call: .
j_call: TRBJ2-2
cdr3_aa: CASSQGGWDTGELFF
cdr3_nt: TGCGCCAGCAGCCAGGGGGGTTGGGACACCGGGGAGCTGTTTTTT

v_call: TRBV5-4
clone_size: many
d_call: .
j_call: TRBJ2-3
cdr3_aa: CASSRTGTHTDTQYF
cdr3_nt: TGTGCCAGCAGTCGGACCGGGACGCACACAGATACGCAGTATTTT

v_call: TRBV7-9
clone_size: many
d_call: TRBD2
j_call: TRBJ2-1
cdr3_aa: CASSQRSGSVNNEQFF
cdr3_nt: TGTGCCAGCAGCCAGAGGAGCGGGAGCGTCAACAATGAGCAGTTCTTC

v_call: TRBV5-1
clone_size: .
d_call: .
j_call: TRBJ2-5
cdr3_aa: CASSLAGVQETQYF
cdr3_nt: TGCGCCAGCAGCTTGGCTGGCGTCCAAGAGACCCAGTACTTC

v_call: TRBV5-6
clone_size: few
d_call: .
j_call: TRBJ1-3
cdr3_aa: CASSLGLSGNTIYF
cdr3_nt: TGTGCCAGCAGCTTGGGGCTCTCTGGAAACACCATATATTTT

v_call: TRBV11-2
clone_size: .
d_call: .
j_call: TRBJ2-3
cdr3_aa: CASSLYSTMQNTQYF
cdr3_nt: TGTGCCAGCAGCCTCTATTCTACAATGCAGAATACGCAGTATTTT

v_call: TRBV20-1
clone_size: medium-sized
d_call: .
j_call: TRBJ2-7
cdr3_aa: CSASRLKAYEQYF
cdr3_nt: TGCAGTGCTAGTCGACTTAAAGCCTACGAGCAGTACTTC

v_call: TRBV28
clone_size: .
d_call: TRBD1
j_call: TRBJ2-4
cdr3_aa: CASSLGTGGGGIQYF
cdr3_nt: TGTGCCAGCAGCTTAGGGACAGGGGGGGGTGGCATTCAGTACTTC

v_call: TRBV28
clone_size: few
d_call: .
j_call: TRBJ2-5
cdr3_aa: CASSARGANQTQYF
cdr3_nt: TGTGCCAGCAGTGCCCGGGGGGCAAACCAGACCCAGTACTTC

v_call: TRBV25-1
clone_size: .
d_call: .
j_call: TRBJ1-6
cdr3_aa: CASSPIRSHGDDIGGSPLHF
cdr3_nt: TGTGCCAGCAGTCCAATACGGAGCCATGGGGATGATATAGGGGGTTCACCCCTCCACTTT

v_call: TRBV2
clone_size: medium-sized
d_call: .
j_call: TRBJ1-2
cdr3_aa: CASSEWGPNYGYTF
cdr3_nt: TGTGCCAGCAGTGAGTGGGGGCCCAACTATGGCTACACCTTC

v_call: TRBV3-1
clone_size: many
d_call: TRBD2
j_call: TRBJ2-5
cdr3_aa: CASSQRLAGYQETQYF
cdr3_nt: TGTGCCAGCAGCCAAAGACTAGCGGGGTACCAAGAGACCCAGTACTTC

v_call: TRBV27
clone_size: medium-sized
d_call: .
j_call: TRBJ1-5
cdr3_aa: CASRGIAPNQPQHF
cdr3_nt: TGTGCCAGCAGGGGAATAGCCCCCAATCAGCCCCAGCATTTT

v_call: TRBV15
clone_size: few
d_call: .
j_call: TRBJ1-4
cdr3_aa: CATSRVPGEKMFF
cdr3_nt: TGTGCCACCAGCAGGGTCCCCGGGGAAAAGATGTTTTTT

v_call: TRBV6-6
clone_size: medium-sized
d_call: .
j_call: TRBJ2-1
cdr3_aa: CASSYSISRDEQFF
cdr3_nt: TGTGCCAGCAGTTACTCGATTTCCCGAGATGAGCAGTTCTTC

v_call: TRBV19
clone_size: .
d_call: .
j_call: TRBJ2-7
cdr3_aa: CASSIDRGLGLDEKYF
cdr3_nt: TGTGCCAGTAGTATAGACCGCGGACTGGGGCTCGACGAGAAATACTTC

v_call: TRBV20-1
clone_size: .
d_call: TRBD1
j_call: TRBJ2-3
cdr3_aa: CSAVTGEGDTKYF
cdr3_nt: TGCAGTGCGGTAACAGGGGAAGGGGATACGAAGTATTTT

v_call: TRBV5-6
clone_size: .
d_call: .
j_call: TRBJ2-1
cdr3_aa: CASNRLTMYNEQFF
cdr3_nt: TGTGCCAGCAACCGCCTCACGATGTACAATGAGCAGTTCTTC

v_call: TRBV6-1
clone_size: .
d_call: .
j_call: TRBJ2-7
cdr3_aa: CASRGDLNEQYF
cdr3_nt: TGTGCCAGCAGGGGGGATCTGAACGAGCAGTACTTC

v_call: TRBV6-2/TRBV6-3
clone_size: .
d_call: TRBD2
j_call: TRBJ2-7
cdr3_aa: CASSYKRVAGGYYEQYF
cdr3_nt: TGTGCCAGCAGTTACAAGAGGGTAGCGGGAGGGTACTACGAGCAGTACTTC

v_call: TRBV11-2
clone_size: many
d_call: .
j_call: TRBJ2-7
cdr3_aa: CASTILPSANYEQYF
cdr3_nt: TGTGCCAGCACCATTCTGCCCAGCGCTAACTACGAGCAGTACTTC

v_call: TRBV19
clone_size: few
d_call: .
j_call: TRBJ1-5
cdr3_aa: CASTVIPGQPQHF
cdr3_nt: TGTGCCAGTACCGTTATCCCGGGTCAGCCCCAGCATTTT

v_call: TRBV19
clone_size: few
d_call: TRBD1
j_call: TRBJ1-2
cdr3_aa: CASIPGGLCDYTF
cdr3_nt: TGTGCCAGTATCCCAGGGGGCCTATGTGACTACACCTTC

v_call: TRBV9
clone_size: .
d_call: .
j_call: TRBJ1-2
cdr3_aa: CASSPEIYGYTF
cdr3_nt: TGTGCCAGTTCTCCTGAAATCTATGGCTACACCTTC

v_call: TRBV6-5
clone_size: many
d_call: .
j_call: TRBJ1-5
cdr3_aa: CASSYSAGLQLHSNQPQHF
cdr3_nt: TGTGCCAGCAGTTACTCTGCGGGCCTACAGTTACATAGCAATCAGCCCCAGCATTTT

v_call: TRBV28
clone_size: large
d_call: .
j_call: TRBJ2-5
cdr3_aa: CASSPRDMRKETQYF
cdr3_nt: TGTGCCAGCAGTCCTAGGGACATGAGAAAAGAGACCCAGTACTTC

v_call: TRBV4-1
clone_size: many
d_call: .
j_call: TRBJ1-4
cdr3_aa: CASSQDGTRTNEKLFF
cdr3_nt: TGCGCCAGCAGCCAAGACGGGACAAGAACTAATGAAAAACTGTTTTTT

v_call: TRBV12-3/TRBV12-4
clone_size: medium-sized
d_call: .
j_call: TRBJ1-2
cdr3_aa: CASVRAGHGYGYTF
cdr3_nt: TGTGCCAGCGTAAGAGCAGGACACGGCTATGGCTACACCTTC

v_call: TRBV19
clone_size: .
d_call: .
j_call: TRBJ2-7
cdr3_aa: CASSPTVVREQYF
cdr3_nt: TGTGCCAGTAGCCCGACAGTGGTGCGTGAGCAGTACTTC

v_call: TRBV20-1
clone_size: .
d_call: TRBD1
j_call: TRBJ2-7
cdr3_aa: CSATGGALIEQYF
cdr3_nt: TGCAGTGCTACAGGGGGCGCGCTCATCGAGCAGTACTTC

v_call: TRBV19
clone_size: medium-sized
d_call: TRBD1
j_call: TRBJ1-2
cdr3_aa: CASTTPGQGYGYTF
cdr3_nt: TGTGCCAGCACCACCCCCGGACAGGGATATGGCTACACCTTC

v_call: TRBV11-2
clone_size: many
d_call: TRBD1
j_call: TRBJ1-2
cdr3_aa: CASSPRQGELGYTF
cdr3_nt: TGTGCCAGCAGCCCTCGACAGGGGGAGCTCGGCTACACCTTC

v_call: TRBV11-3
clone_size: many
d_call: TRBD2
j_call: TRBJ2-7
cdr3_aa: CASSLVPSGTPYEQYF
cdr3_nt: TGTGCCAGCAGCTTAGTTCCTAGCGGGACACCCTACGAGCAGTACTTC

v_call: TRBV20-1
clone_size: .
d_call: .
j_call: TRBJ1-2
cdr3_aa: CSARGRSANYGYTF
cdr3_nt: TGCAGTGCTCGGGGAAGGAGCGCTAACTATGGCTACACCTTC

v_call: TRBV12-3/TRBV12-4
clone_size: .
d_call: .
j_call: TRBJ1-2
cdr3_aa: CASLRAGHGYGYTF
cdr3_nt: TGTGCCAGCTTAAGAGCAGGACATGGCTATGGCTACACCTTC

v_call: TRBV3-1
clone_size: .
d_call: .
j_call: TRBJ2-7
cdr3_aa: CASSPVGAFTEQYF
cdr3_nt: TGTGCCAGCAGCCCAGTGGGGGCCTTCACCGAGCAGTACTTC

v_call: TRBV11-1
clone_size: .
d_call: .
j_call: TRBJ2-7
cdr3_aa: CASSSVLGTTPYEQYF
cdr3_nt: TGTGCCAGCAGCTCGGTGTTGGGGACGACCCCCTACGAGCAGTACTTC

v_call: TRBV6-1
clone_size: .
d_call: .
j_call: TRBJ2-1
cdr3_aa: CASTGYIRDEQFF
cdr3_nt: TGTGCCAGCACCGGCTACATTAGGGATGAGCAGTTCTTC

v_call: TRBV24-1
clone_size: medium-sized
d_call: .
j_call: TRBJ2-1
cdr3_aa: CATSDSGVEQFF
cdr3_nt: TGTGCCACCAGTGACTCGGGAGTTGAGCAGTTCTTC

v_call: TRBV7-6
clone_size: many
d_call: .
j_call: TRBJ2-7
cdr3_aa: CASSLVPGIAYEQYF
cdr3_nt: TGTGCCAGCAGCTTAGTCCCGGGCATCGCCTACGAGCAGTACTTC

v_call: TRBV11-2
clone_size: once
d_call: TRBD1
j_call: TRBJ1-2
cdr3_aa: CASSEGGTGALNYGYTF
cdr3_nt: TGTGCCAGCAGCGAAGGGGGGACAGGAGCACTTAACTATGGCTACACCTTC

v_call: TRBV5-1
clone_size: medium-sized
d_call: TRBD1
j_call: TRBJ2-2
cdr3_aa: CASSTDRAGELFF
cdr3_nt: TGCGCCAGCAGCACCGACAGGGCCGGGGAGCTGTTTTTT